This TCR beta chain originates from a study of shared clonotypes between healthy human individuals. Points from the study as a whole: Only blood was sampled; tissue repertoires likely differ. Approximately 5% was the fraction of naive CD4 clonotypes found shared across a few donors.

The V gene lost 3 bases and the J gene lost 7 bases, with 16 bases spanning the gap. This CDR3 is 15 amino acids long. From germline, CDR1 is LNHNV and CDR2 YYDKDF (reference sequence). With respect to this clone: What it recognizes is unknown.

Libraries were prepared by immunoSEQ multiplex PCR; TCRdb keeps only in-frame clonotypes and omits some of them. The table has approximately 340,000 clones, around 72% seen once. From CD4+ cells came CD45RA+ naive and CD45RA-negative memory subsets. The receptor comes from a man aged 25-45 years in good health. J is TRBJ2-1 and V is TRBV15, with TRBD2 as a possible D gene (6 bases). The sample consisted of memory CD4+ T cells sorted from blood. The subset: CD45RA-negative fraction. Here the CDR3 reads CATSRAGTVGNEQFF. CDR3 DNA sequence: TGTGCCACCAGCAGGGCCGGGACTGTCGGAAATGAGCAGTTCTTC. Supplemented by reference TRBV15 and TRBJ2-1, the full variable domain reads DAMVIQNPRYQVTQFGKPVTLSCSQTLNHNVMYWYQQKSSQAPKLLFHYYDKDFNNEADTPDNFQSRRPNTSFCFLDIRSPGLGDTAMYLCATSRAGTVGNEQFFGPGTRLTVL.